This TCR beta chain was documented in a study of a mutant IDH1 vaccine in newly diagnosed glioma. Background on the study: Earlier treatment was radiotherapy, temozolomide, or both, with most getting both. Study-wide findings and caveats: Pseudoprogression appeared unlinked to shifts in leading peripheral T cell clonotypes.

The protocol was immunoSEQ multiplex PCR, while the TCRdb copy is restricted to in-frame clones and leaves out a portion. The sample holds roughly 68,000 clones, about four fifths seen once. Note on this clone: Its antigen is undetermined.

The CDR3 totals 16 residues. V lost 6 bases and J 3 bases, leaving 21 bases between the germline ends. Time point reported: baseline, week 1 (first vaccination visit). Treatment given: pre-vaccination baseline after standard-of-care therapy. The chain uses TRBV23-1 and TRBJ2-7; D may be TRBD1 (6 bases). TRBV23-1 is treated as an ORF (open reading frame) with a function not yet certain. The clonotype originates from a man in his fifties with glioma. The sequences come from PBMCs, collected from a glioma patient treated with radiotherapy, temozolomide or both. CDR3 residues: CASSSFTATGNYEQYF. In nucleotides, the CDR3 is TGCGCCAGCAGCTCCTTCACTGCTACAGGGAACTACGAGCAGTACTTC.